This T cell receptor (beta chain) is drawn from a study of identical twins. Study-wide findings and caveats: Abundant beta clonotypes from cord blood had fewer insertions, unlike memory repertoires, which showed none.

The CDR3 extends over 17 amino acids. Germline CDR1 ENHRY, CDR2 SYGVKD. J gave up 5 bases and V 0 bases, and 8 bases lay outside the gene matches. In regard to this clonotype: As yet, its antigen is unknown.

TCRdb redid the calling of the 5' RACE reads with MiXCR, one entry per CDR3 protein. The repertoire holds 400,000 to 600,000 distinct CDR3 sequences, about a fifth seen once, with 0.48% in the top ten. Separately, the same data were catalogued under a study of yellow fever vaccine responses in identical twins.

The V gene is TRBV10-3, the J gene TRBJ2-1; 9 bases fit TRBD2. The source is a woman aged 18-29 years in good health. Sequenced input: CD4+ T cells sorted from blood. The CDR3 DNA sequence: TGTGCCATCAGTGAGTCAGTAGCGGGAGTCTTGAACAATGAGCAGTTCTTC. The encoded protein is CAISESVAGVLNNEQFF.